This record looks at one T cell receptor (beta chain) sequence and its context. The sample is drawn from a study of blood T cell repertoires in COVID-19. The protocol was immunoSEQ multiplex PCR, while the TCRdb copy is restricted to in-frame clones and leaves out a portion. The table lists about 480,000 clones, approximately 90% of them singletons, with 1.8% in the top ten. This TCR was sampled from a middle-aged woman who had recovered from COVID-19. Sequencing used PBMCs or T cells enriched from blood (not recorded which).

The CDR3 DNA reads TGTGCCAGCAGCTTATTAGGGGCCGGTAGGACAGGGGGTTTCCAGCCCCAGCATTTT. Translation gives CASSLLGAGRTGGFQPQHF. The chain is built from TRBV7-9 and TRBJ1-5; 10 bases match TRBD1. This CDR3 has 19 amino acids. The J segment lost 7 bases and the V segment lost 2 bases, leaving 17 bases of the junction unmatched. CDR1 and CDR2 from the germline V gene are SEHNR and FQNEAQ (reference sequence).